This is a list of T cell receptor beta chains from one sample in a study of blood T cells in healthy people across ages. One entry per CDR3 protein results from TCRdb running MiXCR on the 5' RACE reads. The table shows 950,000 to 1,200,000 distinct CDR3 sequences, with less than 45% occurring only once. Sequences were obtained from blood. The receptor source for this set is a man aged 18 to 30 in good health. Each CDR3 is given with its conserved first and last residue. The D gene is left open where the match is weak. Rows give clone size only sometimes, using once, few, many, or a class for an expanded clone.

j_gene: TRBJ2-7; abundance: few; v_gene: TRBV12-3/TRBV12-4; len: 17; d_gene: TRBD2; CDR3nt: TGTGCCAGCAGTTTAGGGACCCAAAGGGGAGGGTTCTACGAGCAGTACTTC; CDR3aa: CASSLGTQRGGFYEQYF
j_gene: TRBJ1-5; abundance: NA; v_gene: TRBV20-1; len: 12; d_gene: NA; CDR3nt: TGCAGTGCTCTGGGAATGAATCAGCCCCAGCATTTT; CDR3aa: CSALGMNQPQHF
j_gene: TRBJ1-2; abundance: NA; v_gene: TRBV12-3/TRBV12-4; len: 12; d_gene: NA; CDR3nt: TGTGCCAGCAGTTTAACACCTTGGGGCTACACCTTC; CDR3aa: CASSLTPWGYTF
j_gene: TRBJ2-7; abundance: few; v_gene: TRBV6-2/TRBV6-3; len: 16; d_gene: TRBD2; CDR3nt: TGTGCCAGCAGTTACTCGGGCCAGCGGGACTCCTACGAGCAGTACTTC; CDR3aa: CASSYSGQRDSYEQYF
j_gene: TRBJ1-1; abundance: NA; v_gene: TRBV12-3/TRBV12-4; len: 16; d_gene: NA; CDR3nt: TGTGCCAGCAGTTTAGGGGAGACAACTTTGAACACTGAAGCTTTCTTT; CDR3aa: CASSLGETTLNTEAFF
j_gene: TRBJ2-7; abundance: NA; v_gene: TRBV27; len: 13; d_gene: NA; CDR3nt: TGTGCCAGCAGTTACAGGGCAATGGGGGAGCAGTACTTC; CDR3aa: CASSYRAMGEQYF
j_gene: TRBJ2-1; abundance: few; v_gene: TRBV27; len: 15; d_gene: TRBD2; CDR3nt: TGTGCCAGCAGTTCACCCGGGACTAGCATCCATGAGCAGTTCTTC; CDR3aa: CASSSPGTSIHEQFF
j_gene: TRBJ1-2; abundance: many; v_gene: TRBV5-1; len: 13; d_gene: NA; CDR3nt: TGCGCCAGCAGCTTGGAAGGAGGATCTGGCTACACCTTC; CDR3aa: CASSLEGGSGYTF
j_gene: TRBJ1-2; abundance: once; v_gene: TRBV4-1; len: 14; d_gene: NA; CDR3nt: TGCGCCAGCAGCCAAGGGCAGAGAGAACATGGCTACACCTTC; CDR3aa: CASSQGQREHGYTF
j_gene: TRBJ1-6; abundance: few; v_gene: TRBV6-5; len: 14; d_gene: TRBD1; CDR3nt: TGTGCCAGCAGTTACACAGGGGGCAATTCACCCCTCCACTTT; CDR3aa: CASSYTGGNSPLHF
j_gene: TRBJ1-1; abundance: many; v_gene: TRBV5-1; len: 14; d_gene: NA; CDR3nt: TGTGCCAGCAGCCCGGGCAGGGGCGGTACTGAAGCTTTCTTT; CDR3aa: CASSPGRGGTEAFF
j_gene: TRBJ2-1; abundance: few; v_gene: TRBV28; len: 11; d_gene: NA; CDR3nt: TGTGCCAGCCTCAAGTCAGGTGAGGAGTTCTTC; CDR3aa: CASLKSGEEFF
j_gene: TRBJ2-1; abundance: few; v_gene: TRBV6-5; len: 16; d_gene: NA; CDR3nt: TGTGCCAGCAGTCGCGATAGAGGGGGGGCCTACAATGAGCAGTTCTTC; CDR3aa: CASSRDRGGAYNEQFF
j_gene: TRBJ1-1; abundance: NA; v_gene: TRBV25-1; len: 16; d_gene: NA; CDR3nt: TGTGCCAGCAGTGAACCATTAGGGACCGACGTCACTGAAGCTTTCTTT; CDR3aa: CASSEPLGTDVTEAFF
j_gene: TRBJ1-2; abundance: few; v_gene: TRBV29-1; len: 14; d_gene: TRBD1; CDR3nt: TGCAGCGTTGATTTGGGACAGGGGTACTATGGCTACACCTTC; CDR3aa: CSVDLGQGYYGYTF
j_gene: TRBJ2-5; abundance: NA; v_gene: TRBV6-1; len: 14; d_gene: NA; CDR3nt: TGTGCCAGCAGTGAAGAACAGGCCCAAGAGACCCAGTACTTC; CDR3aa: CASSEEQAQETQYF
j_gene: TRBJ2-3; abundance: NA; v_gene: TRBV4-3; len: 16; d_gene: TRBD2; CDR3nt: TGCGCCAGCAGCCAACGAGGGAGCGGGGTGGGGGATACGCAGTATTTT; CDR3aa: CASSQRGSGVGDTQYF
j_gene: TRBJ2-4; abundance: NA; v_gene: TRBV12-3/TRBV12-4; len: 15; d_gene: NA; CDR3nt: TGTGCCAGCAGCCATCGGGCGGGTGCCAAAAACATTCAGTACTTC; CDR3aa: CASSHRAGAKNIQYF
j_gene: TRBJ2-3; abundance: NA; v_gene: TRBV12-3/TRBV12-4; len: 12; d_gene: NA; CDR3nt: TGTGCCAGCAGTTTGGGTCCAAATACGCAGTATTTT; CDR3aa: CASSLGPNTQYF
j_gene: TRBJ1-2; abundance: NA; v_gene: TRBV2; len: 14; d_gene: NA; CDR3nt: TGTGCCAGCAGTGAAGCGCGGTCCTCCTATGGCTACACCTTC; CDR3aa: CASSEARSSYGYTF
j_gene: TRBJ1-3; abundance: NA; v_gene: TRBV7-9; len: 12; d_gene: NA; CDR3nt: TGTGCCAGCAGCCAGGCCGTTGACACCATATATTTT; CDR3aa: CASSQAVDTIYF